These 30 T cell receptor beta chains were sequenced from one sample in a study of blood T cell repertoires in COVID-19. Here immunoSEQ multiplex PCR was the method, and the copy in TCRdb shows in-frame clones only, minus some. The table has around 300,000 clones, 70% to 90% seen once. Sample: peripheral blood. The origin of the receptors is a human donor in a cohort sampled during active COVID-19.

This chain joins TRBV3-1 (or the pseudogene TRBV3-2) and TRBJ1-5; 8 nucleotides line up with TRBD1. Germline lookup yields CDR1 LGHDT and CDR2 YNNKEL (reference sequence). With 4 bases clipped from V and 4 bases from J, the junction kept 3 bases outside the gene matches. This CDR3 spans 14 amino acids. The CDR3 sequence: CASSPGTGNQPQHF. CDR3 sequence (DNA): TGTGCCAGCAGCCCAGGGACAGGTAATCAGCCCCAGCATTTT.

The chain employs TRBV20-1 and TRBJ1-1, with D possibly TRBD1 on 5 matching bases. V gave up 5 bases and J gave up 6 bases, with 10 bases separating them. CDR1 is DFQATT, CDR2 SNEGSKA, per germline (reference sequence). The length of the CDR3 is 11 residues. CDR3 loop: CSAPDNPEAFF. Here the CDR3 DNA reads TGCAGTGCTCCGGACAACCCTGAAGCTTTCTTT.

This clone showed up just once. V and J are TRBV24-1 and TRBJ1-5; D gene unclear. In germline, CDR1 is KGHDR, CDR2 SFDVKD. This CDR3 comprises 12 residues. V lost 1 base, J lost 5 bases, and 2 bases lay in between. CDR3 in amino acids: CATSDFDQPQHF. The CDR3 nucleotides read TGTGCCACCAGTGATTTCGATCAGCCCCAGCATTTT.

On this clone: A read error may explain this, as a much larger clone is one base away. Other DNA sequences in the same sample also yield this CDR3. The V gene is TRBV13, the J gene TRBJ2-5; D is ambiguous. V shed 3 bases and J shed 5 bases, with 4 bases lying between them. The CDR3 loop spans 11 amino acids. Germline CDR1 is PRHDT and CDR2 is FYEKMQ (reference sequence). CDR3 region: CASSFGETQYF. In nucleotides, the CDR3 is TGTGCCAGCAGCTTCGGTGAGACCCAGTACTTC.

This clone was observed many times. The gene calls are TRBV7-8 and TRBJ2-2; 9 bases fit TRBD2. Germline CDR1 SGHVS, CDR2 FQNEAQ. The CDR3 loop spans 18 amino acids. Trimming at V came to 1 base and at J to 7 bases, leaving 13 bases not matched to a gene. Written as DNA, the CDR3 is TGTGCCAGCAGCTTAGGAGGGAGCAGTAGCGGGGGCTTCGGGGAGCTGTTTTTT. Its protein product is CASSLGGSSSGGFGELFF.

This clone occurred once. This sequence joins TRBV5-4 and TRBJ2-5, with 8 positions matching TRBD1. Germline V lookup: CDR1 SGHNT, CDR2 YYREEE (reference sequence). After removal of 6 bases from V and 1 base from J, the junction contained 5 bases not matched to a gene. The CDR3 covers 14 residues. The CDR3 DNA reads as TGTGCCAGCAACTTCGACAGGGGCCAAGAGACCCAGTACTTC. As protein: CASNFDRGQETQYF.

The chain recombines TRBV7-3 with TRBJ1-2; D ambiguous. Germline lookup yields CDR1 SGHTA and CDR2 FQGTGA. The ends were cut back, 2 bases at V and 8 bases at J, with 12 bases in the middle. The CDR3 has 13 residues. For the CDR3, the DNA is TGTGCCAGCAGCTTATTGGGTGTGGGCGGCTACACCTTC. As protein: CASSLLGVGGYTF.

This sequence joins TRBV9 and TRBJ1-2; maybe TRBD1 (6 bases). V lost 4 bases to trimming and J lost 7 bases, with 14 bases between them. Germline loops: CDR1 SGDLS, CDR2 YYNGEE. There are 13 residues in the CDR3. CDR3 residues: CASSPYTGFGYTF. CDR3 bases: TGTGCCAGCAGCCCATACACAGGGTTTGGCTACACCTTC.

This chain joins TRBV19 and TRBJ1-2, with TRBD1 as a possible D gene (6 bases). Trimming cost V 5 bases and J 7 bases, with 11 bases left between them. This CDR3 region has 12 residues. The germline V gene encodes CDR1 LNHDA and CDR2 SQIVND (reference sequence). The CDR3 nucleotides are TGTGCCAGTAGTCCTACAGGGTTTGGCTACACCTTC. It translates to CASSPTGFGYTF.

Note on this clone: The sample carries other DNA sequences with the same CDR3. This rearrangement joins TRBV10-3 to TRBJ2-7; D is uncertain. CDR3 size: 12 residues. Trimming took 0 bases from V and 4 from J, leaving 4 bases between them. Germline V gives CDR1 ENHRY, CDR2 SYGVKD. CDR3 region: CAISESSYEQYF. CDR3 DNA: TGTGCCATCAGTGAGTCGTCGTACGAGCAGTACTTC.

The chain has TRBV6-5 and TRBJ2-6, with D unresolved. V was cut by 6 bases and J by 4 bases, with 13 bases left in between. Germline V gene lookup returns CDR1 MNHEY and CDR2 SVGAGI. This CDR3 has 15 amino acids. CDR3 sequence: CASRRSSTGANVLTF. The DNA of the CDR3 is TGTGCCAGCAGGAGAAGTAGTACGGGGGCCAACGTCCTGACTTTC.

The chain has TRBV10-3 and TRBJ2-6; the D gene is possibly TRBD1 (6 bases). Trimming cost V 7 bases and J 3 bases, with 10 bases left between them. Germline V lookup: CDR1 ENHRY, CDR2 SYGVKD. CDR3 length: 14 amino acids. The CDR3 is CAITTGNGANVLTF. DNA of the CDR3: TGTGCCATCACAACAGGGAATGGGGCCAACGTCCTGACTTTC.

The J gene is TRBJ2-3, the V gene TRBV14; 10 nucleotides line up with TRBD2. The CDR3 totals 17 residues. CDR1 and CDR2 from the germline V gene are SGHDN and FVKESK. V was clipped by 0 bases and J by 5 bases; unmatched bases: 8. CDR3 sequence: CASSQDWLAGARDTQYF. The CDR3 region has the DNA TGTGCCAGCAGCCAAGATTGGCTAGCGGGGGCTAGAGATACGCAGTATTTT.

This rearrangement joins TRBV5-6 to TRBJ2-3; D remains unclear. CDR1 SGHDT and CDR2 YYEEEE come from the germline V gene. The CDR3 is 12 amino acids. V was pared by 5 bases and J by 2 bases, with 6 bases between. The chain's CDR3 is CASSLFTDTQYF. The CDR3 DNA reads TGTGCCAGCAGTCTTTTCACAGATACGCAGTATTTT.

The chain joins TRBV11-2 to TRBJ2-1, with TRBD1 matching 8 bases. This CDR3 comprises 16 residues. Germline assignment: CDR1 SGHAT and CDR2 FQNNGV. Trimming at V came to 5 bases and at J to 2 bases, leaving 8 bases not matched to a gene. The CDR3 DNA reads as TGTGCCAGCAGCCCGAACAGGGGGAGTACCTACAATGAGCAGTTCTTC. This gives the protein CASSPNRGSTYNEQFF.

This clone was detected only once. Written as DNA, the CDR3 is TGTGCCAGCAGCCTTGGGCGGGGGGAGCAGTACTTC. Translation gives CASSLGRGEQYF. The J gene is TRBJ2-7, the V gene TRBV6-5; the match to TRBD2 covers 7 bases. The germline CDR1 and CDR2 sequences are MNHEY and SVGAGI. The CDR3 consists of 12 residues. Germline trimming cut 6 bases from V and 7 bases from J; bases unmatched to any gene: 6.

V usage is TRBV30 and J usage is TRBJ1-2; the D is unclear. V was trimmed by 2 bases and J by 2 bases, leaving 6 bases between them. Germline V lookup: CDR1 GTSNPN, CDR2 SVGIG (reference sequence). There are 12 residues in the CDR3. The CDR3 sequence is CAWSIGNYGYTF. The CDR3 nucleotides read TGTGCCTGGAGTATCGGGAACTATGGCTACACCTTC.

The gene calls are TRBV24-1 and TRBJ1-5; TRBD1 matches at 7 bases. With V trimmed by 2 bases and J by 2 bases, 8 bases remained unmatched. The CDR3 is 17 amino acids. Per germline, CDR1 KGHDR and CDR2 SFDVKD. This CDR3 reads CATSDSRLTGRNQPQHF. CDR3 bases: TGTGCCACCAGTGATTCGAGACTGACAGGGCGCAATCAGCCCCAGCATTTT.

J is TRBJ1-1 and V is TRBV6-5, with 9 bases aligning to TRBD1. Losses at the gene ends were 5 bases for V and 10 bases for J; bases not matched to a gene: 8. The CDR3 totals 13 residues. From germline, CDR1 is MNHEY and CDR2 SVGAGI. CDR3 loop: CASSRTGGRGAFF. The CDR3 DNA reads as TGTGCCAGCAGTCGTACAGGGGGCAGAGGAGCTTTCTTT.

This clone was observed a single time. Other DNA sequences in the same sample also yield this CDR3. The CDR3 sequence is CASSPTGDTEAFF. The CDR3 region has the DNA TGTGCCAGCTCACCAACGGGGGACACTGAAGCTTTCTTT. This rearrangement joins TRBV18 to TRBJ1-1, with D tentatively TRBD1 (5 bases). V was pared by 2 bases and J by 3 bases, with 7 bases between. CDR1 is KGHSH and CDR2 is LQKENI in the germline V gene. The CDR3 consists of 13 residues.

The V and J genes are TRBV24-1 and TRBJ2-4; D uncertain. The CDR3 loop spans 11 amino acids. From germline, CDR1 is KGHDR and CDR2 SFDVKD. V was cut by 2 bases and J by 7 bases, with 2 bases left in between. CDR3 DNA sequence: TGTGCCACCAGTGATTCTAACATTCAGTACTTC. Translating gives CATSDSNIQYF.

The rearrangement links TRBV25-1 to TRBJ2-5; 9 nucleotides match TRBD2. CDR3 length: 16 amino acids. The junction had 8 bases not matched to a gene; V was cut back by 2 bases and J by 4 bases. The germline gives CDR1 MGHDK, CDR2 SYGVNS. This CDR3 reads CASSEQAGGRRETQYF. For the CDR3, the DNA is TGTGCCAGCAGTGAACAAGCGGGGGGCCGTCGAGAGACCCAGTACTTC.

This chain links TRBV9 with TRBJ1-2, with TRBD1 matching over 8 bases. CDR3 length: 13 residues. V shed 6 bases, J shed 3 bases, and the junction held 4 bases outside the gene matches. Germline CDR1 and CDR2: SGDLS and YYNGEE. This chain's CDR3 is CASNGDRYYGYTF. The CDR3 nucleotides are TGTGCCAGCAACGGGGACAGGTACTATGGCTACACCTTC.

This sequence joins TRBV29-1 and TRBJ2-1, with TRBD1 as a possible D gene (7 bases). CDR1 is SQVTM, CDR2 ANQGSEA, per germline. V lost 8 bases, J lost 7 bases, and 21 bases lay in between. The CDR3 covers 14 residues. In DNA form, the CDR3 reads TGCAGCTTTTGGAAGCAGGGGGGTTTGAATGAGCAGTTCTTC. It translates to CSFWKQGGLNEQFF.

The J gene is TRBJ1-4, the V gene TRBV6-1, with D possibly being TRBD1 (5 bases). V lost 7 bases, J lost 7 bases, and 13 bases lay in between. CDR1 MNHNS and CDR2 SASEGT come from the germline V gene. The CDR3 covers 13 residues. As DNA, the CDR3 is TGTGCCAGCAAGGGGCAGTTGGGTGAAAAACTGTTTTTT. Amino acid sequence: CASKGQLGEKLFF.

This clone was seen only once. The rearrangement links TRBV7-8 to TRBJ2-2; TRBD1 is a possible D gene (5 bases). The CDR3 sequence is 18 residues long. Trimming stripped 4 bases from V and 3 bases from J, with 21 bases between. Germline lookup yields CDR1 SGHVS and CDR2 FQNEAQ. The CDR3 nucleotides are TGTGCCAGCAGCTCCAACCCTTTTTGGGGCCTCGACACCGGGGAGCTGTTTTTT. This sequence encodes CASSSNPFWGLDTGELFF.

The chain has TRBV7-9 and TRBJ2-3; the D is unclear. The CDR3 has 14 residues. The V gene's germline CDR1 is SEHNR and CDR2 FQNEAQ (reference sequence). V shed 5 bases and J shed 2 bases, with 11 bases lying between them. The CDR3: CASSIDSITDTQYF. The DNA for the CDR3 is TGTGCCAGCAGCATAGACTCAATCACAGATACGCAGTATTTT.

The chain joins TRBV10-3 to TRBJ1-5; 9 nucleotides match TRBD1. From germline, CDR1 is ENHRY and CDR2 SYGVKD. This CDR3 is built from 15 residues. Trimming removed 6 bases from V and 3 bases from J; junction bases left unmatched: 6. The CDR3 here is CAISPGTGINQPQHF. CDR3 DNA: TGTGCCATCAGCCCCGGGACAGGGATCAATCAGCCCCAGCATTTT.

This clone appeared a few times. J is TRBJ1-5 and V is TRBV6-6; D is unclear. The CDR3 length is 13 residues. Germline V lookup: CDR1 MNHNY, CDR2 SVGAGI (reference sequence). Trimming shortened V by 8 bases and J by 2 bases, and 10 bases separated the two germline ends. The CDR3 reads CASLERGNQPQHF. CDR3 DNA sequence: TGTGCCAGCCTTGAGCGGGGCAATCAGCCCCAGCATTTT.

In the case of this clone: The sample holds other DNA sequences that translate to the same CDR3. The J gene is TRBJ1-1, the V gene TRBV27; D is unclear. The CDR3 is 13 amino acids. Deletions cut 5 bases from V and 1 base from J, with 8 bases between. Germline CDR1 MNHEY, CDR2 SMNVEV (reference sequence). As DNA, the CDR3 is TGTGCCAGCAGTCCAAGACAGAACACTGAAGCTTTCTTT. This encodes CASSPRQNTEAFF.